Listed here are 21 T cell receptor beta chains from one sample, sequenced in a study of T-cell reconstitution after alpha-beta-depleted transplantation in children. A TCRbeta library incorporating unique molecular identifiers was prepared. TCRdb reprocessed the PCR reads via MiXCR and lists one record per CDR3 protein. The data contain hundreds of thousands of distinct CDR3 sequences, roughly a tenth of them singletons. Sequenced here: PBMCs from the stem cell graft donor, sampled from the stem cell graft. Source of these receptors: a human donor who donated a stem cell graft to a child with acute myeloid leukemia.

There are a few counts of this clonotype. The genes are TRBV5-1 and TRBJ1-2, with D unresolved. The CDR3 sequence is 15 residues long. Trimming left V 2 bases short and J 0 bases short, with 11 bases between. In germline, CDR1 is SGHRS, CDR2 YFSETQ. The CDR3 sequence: CASSLGPRSNYGYTF. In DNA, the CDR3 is TGCGCCAGCAGCTTAGGACCGCGATCTAACTATGGCTACACCTTC.

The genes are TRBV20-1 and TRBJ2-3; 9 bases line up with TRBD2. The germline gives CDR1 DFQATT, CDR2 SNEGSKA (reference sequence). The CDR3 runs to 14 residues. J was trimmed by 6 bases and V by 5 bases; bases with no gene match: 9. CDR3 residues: CSARRSGSEDTQYF. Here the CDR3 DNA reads TGCAGTGCTCGTCGTAGCGGGAGTGAGGATACGCAGTATTTT.

CDR3 nucleotide sequence: TGTGCCAGCAGCTTAATGGGGGTGGGGGAGACCCAGTACTTC. Translated: CASSLMGVGETQYF. The chain combines TRBV7-3 with TRBJ2-5, with D possibly being TRBD1 or TRBD2 (5 bases each). The ends were cut back, 1 base at V and 5 bases at J, with 11 bases in the middle. CDR3 length: 14 amino acids. Looked up from germline, CDR1 is SGHTA and CDR2 is FQGTGA.

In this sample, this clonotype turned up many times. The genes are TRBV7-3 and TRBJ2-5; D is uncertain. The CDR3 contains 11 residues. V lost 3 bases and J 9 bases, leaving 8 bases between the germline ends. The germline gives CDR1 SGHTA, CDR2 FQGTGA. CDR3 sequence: CASSLLGPQYF. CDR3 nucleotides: TGTGCCAGCAGCTTGCTTGGGCCCCAGTACTTC.

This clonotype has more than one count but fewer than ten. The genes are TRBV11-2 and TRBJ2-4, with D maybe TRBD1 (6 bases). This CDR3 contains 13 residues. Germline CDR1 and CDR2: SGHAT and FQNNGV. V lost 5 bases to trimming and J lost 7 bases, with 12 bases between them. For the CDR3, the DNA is TGTGCCAGCAGCCCCCTGAGGGGGAACATTCAGTACTTC. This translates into CASSPLRGNIQYF.

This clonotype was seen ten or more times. CDR3: CASKLAGVFNEQFF. The CDR3 DNA sequence: TGTGCCAGCAAACTAGCGGGAGTTTTTAATGAGCAGTTCTTC. The rearrangement links TRBV2 to TRBJ2-1; 11 bases line up with TRBD2. Germline assignment: CDR1 SNHLY and CDR2 FYNNEI. V lost 7 bases, J lost 7 bases, and 6 bases stayed unmatched. This CDR3 region has 14 residues.

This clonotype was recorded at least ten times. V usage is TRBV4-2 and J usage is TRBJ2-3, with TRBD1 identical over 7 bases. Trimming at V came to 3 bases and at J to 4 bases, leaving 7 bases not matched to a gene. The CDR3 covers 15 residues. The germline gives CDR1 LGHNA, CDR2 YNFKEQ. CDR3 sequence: CASSQRDSLSDTQYF. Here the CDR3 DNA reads TGTGCCAGCAGCCAGAGGGACAGTCTTTCAGATACGCAGTATTTT.

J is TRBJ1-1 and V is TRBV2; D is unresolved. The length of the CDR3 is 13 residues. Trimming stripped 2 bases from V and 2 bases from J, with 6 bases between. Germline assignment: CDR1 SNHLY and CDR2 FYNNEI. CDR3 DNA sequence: TGTGCCAGCAGTGAACAGAGAAACACTGAAGCTTTCTTT. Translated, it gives CASSEQRNTEAFF.

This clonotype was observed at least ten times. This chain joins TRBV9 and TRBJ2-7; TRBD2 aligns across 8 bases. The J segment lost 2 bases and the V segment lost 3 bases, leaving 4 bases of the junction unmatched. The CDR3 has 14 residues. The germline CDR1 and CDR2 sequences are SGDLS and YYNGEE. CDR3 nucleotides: TGTGCCAGCAGCGGGGTAGCGGGAACCTACGAGCAGTACTTC. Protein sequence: CASSGVAGTYEQYF.

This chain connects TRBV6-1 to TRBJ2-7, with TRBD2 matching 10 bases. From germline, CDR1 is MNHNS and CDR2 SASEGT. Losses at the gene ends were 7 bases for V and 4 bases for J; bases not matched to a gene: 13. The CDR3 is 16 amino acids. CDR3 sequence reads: CASNRWAAGGFYEQYF. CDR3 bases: TGTGCCAGCAATCGATGGGCAGCGGGAGGGTTTTACGAGCAGTACTTC.

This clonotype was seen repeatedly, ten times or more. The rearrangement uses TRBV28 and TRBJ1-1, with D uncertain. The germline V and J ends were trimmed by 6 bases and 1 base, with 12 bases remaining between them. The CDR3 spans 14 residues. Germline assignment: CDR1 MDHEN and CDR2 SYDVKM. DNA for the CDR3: TGTGCCAGCAGCTCAGAGATGACGAACACTGAAGCTTTCTTT. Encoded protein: CASSSEMTNTEAFF. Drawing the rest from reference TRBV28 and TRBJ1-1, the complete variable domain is DVKVTQSSRYLVKRTGEKVFLECVQDMDHENMFWYRQDPGLGLRLIYFSYDVKMKEKGDIPEGYSVSREKKERFSLILESASTNQTSMYLCASSSEMTNTEAFFGQGTRLTVV.

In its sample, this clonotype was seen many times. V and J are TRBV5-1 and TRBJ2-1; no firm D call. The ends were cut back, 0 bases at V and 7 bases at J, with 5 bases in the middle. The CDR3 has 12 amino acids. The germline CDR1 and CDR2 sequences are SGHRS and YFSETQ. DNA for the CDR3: TGCGCCAGCAGCTTGGGGCAAAATGAGCAGTTCTTC. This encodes CASSLGQNEQFF.

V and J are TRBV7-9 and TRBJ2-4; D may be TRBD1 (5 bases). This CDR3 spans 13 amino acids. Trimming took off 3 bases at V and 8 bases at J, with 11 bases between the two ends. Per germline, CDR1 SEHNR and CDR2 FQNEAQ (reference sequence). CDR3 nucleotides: TGTGCCAGCAGCTTCTGGGGCGAAGACATTCAGTACTTC. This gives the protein CASSFWGEDIQYF.

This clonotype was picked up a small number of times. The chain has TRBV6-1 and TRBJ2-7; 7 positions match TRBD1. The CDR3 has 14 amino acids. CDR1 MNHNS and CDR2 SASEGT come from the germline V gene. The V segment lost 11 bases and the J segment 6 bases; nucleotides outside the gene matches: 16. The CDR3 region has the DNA TGTGCCGCGCACCCCTTGACAGGGCTTGCCGAGCAGTACTTC. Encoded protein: CAAHPLTGLAEQYF.

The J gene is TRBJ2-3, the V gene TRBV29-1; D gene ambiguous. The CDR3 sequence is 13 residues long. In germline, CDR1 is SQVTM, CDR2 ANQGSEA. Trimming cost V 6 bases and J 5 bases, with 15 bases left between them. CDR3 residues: CSVPARAKDTQYF. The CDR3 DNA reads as TGCAGCGTCCCAGCTAGGGCTAAAGATACGCAGTATTTT.

DNA of the CDR3: TGCGCCAGCAGTAAGCTAGCGGGAGGGCTCGGAACCGGGGAGCTGTTTTTT. Protein product: CASSKLAGGLGTGELFF. The genes are TRBV10-2 and TRBJ2-2; TRBD2 agrees at 12 bases. Trimming removed 5 bases from V and 5 bases from J; junction bases left unmatched: 9. This CDR3 comprises 17 residues. From germline, CDR1 is WSHSY and CDR2 SAAADI.

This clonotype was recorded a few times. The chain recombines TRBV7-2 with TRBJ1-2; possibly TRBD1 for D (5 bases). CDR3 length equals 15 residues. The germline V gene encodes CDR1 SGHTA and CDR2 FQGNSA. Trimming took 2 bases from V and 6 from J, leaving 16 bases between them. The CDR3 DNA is TGTGCCAGCAGCTTATCACGGGGCGCAGTTGATGGCTACACCTTC. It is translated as CASSLSRGAVDGYTF.

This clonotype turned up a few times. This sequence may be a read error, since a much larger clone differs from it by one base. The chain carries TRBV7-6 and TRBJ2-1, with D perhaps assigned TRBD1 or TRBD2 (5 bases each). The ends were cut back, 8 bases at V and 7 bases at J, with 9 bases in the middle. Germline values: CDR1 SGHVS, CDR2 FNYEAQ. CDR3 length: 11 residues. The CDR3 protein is CASGWGNEQFF. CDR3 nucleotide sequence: TGTGCCAGCGGTTGGGGGAATGAGCAGTTCTTC.

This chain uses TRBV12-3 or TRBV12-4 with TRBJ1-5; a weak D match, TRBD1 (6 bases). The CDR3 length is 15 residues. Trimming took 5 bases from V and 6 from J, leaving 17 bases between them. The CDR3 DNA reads TGTGCCAGCAGTCCCTATGGGGACATGGGTCAGCCCCAGCATTTT. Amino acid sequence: CASSPYGDMGQPQHF.

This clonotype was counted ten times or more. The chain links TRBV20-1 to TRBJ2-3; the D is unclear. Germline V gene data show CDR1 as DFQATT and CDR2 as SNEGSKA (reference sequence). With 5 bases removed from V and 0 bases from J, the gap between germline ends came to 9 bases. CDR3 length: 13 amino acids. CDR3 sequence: CSARALSTDTQYF. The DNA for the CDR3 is TGCAGTGCTCGGGCCTTAAGCACAGATACGCAGTATTTT.

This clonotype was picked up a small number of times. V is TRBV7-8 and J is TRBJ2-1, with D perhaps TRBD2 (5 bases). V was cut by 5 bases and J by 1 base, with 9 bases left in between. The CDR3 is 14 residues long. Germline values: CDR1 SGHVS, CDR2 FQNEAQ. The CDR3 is CASSKDSSYNEQFF. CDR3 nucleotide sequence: TGTGCCAGCAGCAAGGACTCGTCCTACAATGAGCAGTTCTTC.